A selection of T cell receptor beta chains follows, all from one sample in a study of Ad26.COV2.S vaccination and SARS-CoV-2 variants. Here immunoSEQ multiplex PCR was the method, and the copy in TCRdb shows in-frame clones only, minus some. This sample carries 400,000 to 450,000 clones, around 90% of them seen once, and the ten largest clones take about 4.5%. The sample consisted of peripheral blood, taken in a trial of Ad26.COV2.S vaccine versus placebo. The receptors shown here come from a person aged 18 to 65 who received the Ad26.COV2.S COVID-19 vaccine or a placebo. Each CDR3 is given with its conserved first and last residue. The order of the fields is V gene, clone size, J gene, D gene, CDR3 DNA, CDR3 protein. The D gene is left open where the match is weak. For some rows the clone size is stated as once, few or many, or as a class when expanded; others skip it.

v_call: TRBV2
clone_size: NA
j_call: TRBJ1-6
d_call: NA
cdr3_nt: TGTGCCAGCAGTGAAGACGGAGCTCCTAATTCACCCCTCCACTTT
cdr3_aa: CASSEDGAPNSPLHF

v_call: TRBV2
clone_size: NA
j_call: TRBJ2-7
d_call: TRBD2
cdr3_nt: TGTGCCAGCAGACTAGCGGGACTCTACGAGCAGTACTTC
cdr3_aa: CASRLAGLYEQYF

v_call: TRBV11-2
clone_size: few
j_call: TRBJ2-3
d_call: TRBD2
cdr3_nt: TGTGCCAGCAGCTTTCTTACTAGCGGGAGCGGCACAGATACGCAGTATTTT
cdr3_aa: CASSFLTSGSGTDTQYF

v_call: TRBV4-2
clone_size: NA
j_call: TRBJ1-2
d_call: NA
cdr3_nt: TGTGCCAGCAGCCAAGATACGTCCTATGGCTACACCTTC
cdr3_aa: CASSQDTSYGYTF

v_call: TRBV28
clone_size: NA
j_call: TRBJ2-6
d_call: TRBD2
cdr3_nt: TGTGCCAGCAGTCCTAGCGGGAGAGGGGCCAACGTCCTGACTTTC
cdr3_aa: CASSPSGRGANVLTF

v_call: TRBV30
clone_size: NA
j_call: TRBJ1-1
d_call: NA
cdr3_nt: TGTGCCTGGAGTGTATTCATGAACACTGAAGCTTTCTTT
cdr3_aa: CAWSVFMNTEAFF

v_call: TRBV19
clone_size: NA
j_call: TRBJ2-5
d_call: TRBD2
cdr3_nt: TGTGCCAGTAGTCCCTTGGCAGGCGGGGGAGAGACCCAGTACTTC
cdr3_aa: CASSPLAGGGETQYF

v_call: TRBV9
clone_size: NA
j_call: TRBJ1-1
d_call: NA
cdr3_nt: TGTGCCAGCAGCCCCCACTTGAGGGGGGGCACTGAAGCTTTCTTT
cdr3_aa: CASSPHLRGGTEAFF

v_call: TRBV5-6
clone_size: NA
j_call: TRBJ2-1
d_call: NA
cdr3_nt: TGTGCCAGCAGCTTGGCGGGAGTAGGCAATGAGCAGTTCTTC
cdr3_aa: CASSLAGVGNEQFF

v_call: TRBV7-9
clone_size: NA
j_call: TRBJ2-5
d_call: NA
cdr3_nt: TGTGCCAGCAGCCCTTCACGGTTGCAAGAGACCCAGTACTTC
cdr3_aa: CASSPSRLQETQYF

v_call: TRBV5-1
clone_size: NA
j_call: TRBJ1-5
d_call: NA
cdr3_nt: TGCGCCAGCAGCTTGTCAGGGAATCAGCCCCAGCATTTT
cdr3_aa: CASSLSGNQPQHF

v_call: TRBV15
clone_size: NA
j_call: TRBJ1-3
d_call: NA
cdr3_nt: TGTGCCACCCGCGCAGGTGGAGGAAACACCATATATTTT
cdr3_aa: CATRAGGGNTIYF

v_call: TRBV6-2/TRBV6-3
clone_size: NA
j_call: TRBJ2-1
d_call: NA
cdr3_nt: TGTGCCAGCAGTTACAGCGCCGGGGGATTGTATGAGCAGTTCTTC
cdr3_aa: CASSYSAGGLYEQFF

v_call: TRBV18
clone_size: NA
j_call: TRBJ2-1
d_call: NA
cdr3_nt: TGTGCCAGCTCACCACGCGCAGCAGTTACCTACAATGAGCAGTTCTTC
cdr3_aa: CASSPRAAVTYNEQFF

v_call: TRBV29-1
clone_size: NA
j_call: TRBJ2-7
d_call: TRBD2
cdr3_nt: TGCAGCGTTGAGGGGCGGGAGGGCCGCGAGCAGTACTTC
cdr3_aa: CSVEGREGREQYF

v_call: TRBV27
clone_size: NA
j_call: TRBJ2-7
d_call: NA
cdr3_nt: TGTGCCAGCAGCCAGGGGCTCCTCTACGAGCAGTACTTC
cdr3_aa: CASSQGLLYEQYF

v_call: TRBV28
clone_size: NA
j_call: TRBJ2-3
d_call: NA
cdr3_nt: TGTGCCAGCAGTCAACCAAGCACAGATACGCAGTATTTT
cdr3_aa: CASSQPSTDTQYF

v_call: TRBV11-2
clone_size: NA
j_call: TRBJ2-1
d_call: NA
cdr3_nt: TGTGCCAGCAGCCGCCCCCCCCGGGAGTGGAATGAGCAGTTCTTC
cdr3_aa: CASSRPPREWNEQFF

v_call: TRBV27
clone_size: once
j_call: TRBJ2-7
d_call: NA
cdr3_nt: TGTGCCAGCAGTTTATCCCCCTGGTCTCCAGGAGTGGGGGACGAGCAGTACTTC
cdr3_aa: CASSLSPWSPGVGDEQYF

v_call: TRBV27
clone_size: NA
j_call: TRBJ2-5
d_call: TRBD1
cdr3_nt: TGTGCCAGCAGTTTTGACAGGGTCTCGACCCAGTACTTC
cdr3_aa: CASSFDRVSTQYF

v_call: TRBV4-1
clone_size: NA
j_call: TRBJ2-3
d_call: TRBD2
cdr3_nt: TGCGCCAGCAGTCAGGGACTAGCGGGAGGGGCAGATACGCAGTATTTT
cdr3_aa: CASSQGLAGGADTQYF

v_call: TRBV5-4
clone_size: NA
j_call: TRBJ2-1
d_call: NA
cdr3_nt: TGTGCCAGCAGAGCGGAGAGCTCCTACAATGAGCAGTTCTTC
cdr3_aa: CASRAESSYNEQFF

v_call: TRBV9
clone_size: NA
j_call: TRBJ2-1
d_call: NA
cdr3_nt: TGTGCCAGCAGCGGAACGGGTGACAATGAGCAGTTCTTC
cdr3_aa: CASSGTGDNEQFF

v_call: TRBV3-1/TRBV3-2
clone_size: NA
j_call: TRBJ2-5
d_call: NA
cdr3_nt: TGTGCCAGCAGCCATCCGTCCAGGGAAGAGACCCAGTACTTC
cdr3_aa: CASSHPSREETQYF

v_call: TRBV28
clone_size: NA
j_call: TRBJ1-1
d_call: NA
cdr3_nt: TGTGCCAGCAGTTTCTCGAACTACCTCAATGAAGGAGCTTTCTTT
cdr3_aa: CASSFSNYLNEGAFF

v_call: TRBV27
clone_size: NA
j_call: TRBJ2-3
d_call: NA
cdr3_nt: TGTGCCAGCAGTCCGCGGTTTGGTTCAGTCACAGATACGCAGTATTTT
cdr3_aa: CASSPRFGSVTDTQYF

v_call: TRBV29-1
clone_size: NA
j_call: TRBJ1-2
d_call: TRBD1
cdr3_nt: TGCAGCGTTGGGGAGGGACAGGGCTATGGCTACACCTTC
cdr3_aa: CSVGEGQGYGYTF